This T cell receptor beta chain was sequenced for a study of response to subunit inactivated influenza vaccine. TCRdb re-called the RT-PCR reads through MiXCR, storing one row per CDR3 protein. The data contain about 610,000 distinct CDR3 sequences, about 14% of them singletons. The CDR3 loop spans 14 amino acids. Germline V CDR1 and CDR2: MNHEY, SMNVEV (reference sequence). The germline V and J ends were trimmed by 5 bases and 4 bases, with 12 bases remaining between them. A note on this clonotype: Antigen unknown.

Study findings and constraints: Researchers suggested that each seasonal influenza vaccination recruits few new T cells.

The sequenced sample was PBMCs from blood, obtained about 13 days after vaccination. This sequence joins TRBV27 and TRBJ2-1, with TRBD2 as a possible D gene (5 bases). The TCR originated in a man in his forties or fifties who received an inactivated influenza vaccine. The CDR3 spells CASSARTEYNEQFF. CDR3 DNA: TGTGCCAGCAGTGCGAGGACTGAATACAATGAGCAGTTCTTC.